This TCR beta chain was documented in a study of post-analysis software for immune sequencing data. Study-wide context: Several disease courses (relapsing-remitting, secondary progressive and progressive-relapsing) of multiple sclerosis were included. Study findings and constraints: Patients with multiple sclerosis recorded significantly lower normalized Chao1 diversity than controls, the study found. About five TRBV segments, including TRBV5-6, TRBV5-1 and TRBV20-1, were more frequent in patients than controls. The F measure placed samples prepared in the same batch into strongly shared clusters.

Incorporated into the TCR beta cDNA libraries were unique molecular identifiers, which served to reduce PCR and sequencing biases. From around 1 to 10 million T cells, 500,000 or so cDNA molecules were obtained. From the PCR reads, TCRdb called clonotypes with MiXCR, one entry per CDR3 protein. Of approximately 440,000 distinct CDR3 sequences detected, 40% to 55% appear once; the ten largest clones hold around an eighth. With respect to this clonotype: The antigen remains undetermined.

CDR3 length: 10 residues. With 7 bases removed from V and 11 bases from J, the gap between germline ends came to 11 bases. Germline assignment: CDR1 SGHTA and CDR2 FQGTGA. The V gene is TRBV7-3, the J gene TRBJ2-5, with D unclear. This clonotype originated in a girl between 10 and 17 years old with multiple sclerosis. The sequenced sample was blood. The CDR3 is CASNPCEQYF. DNA of the CDR3: TGTGCCAGCAACCCATGTGAGCAGTACTTC.